This passage covers 27 T cell receptor beta chains from one sample sequenced in a study of shared clonotypes between healthy human individuals (dated by TCRdb to 2018 to 2021). Libraries were built with the immunoSEQ multiplex PCR assay. Not all clones reach the TCRdb copy of this immuneACCESS table, which keeps in-frame sequences only. Checked studies attribute under half of the gap to unresolved V genes and leave the rest unexplained. The sample has approximately 600,000 clones on record, about 95% of them singletons. About 0.11% of the sample rests with the top ten. For the CD8 naive samples, CD45RO-negative cells were positively selected for CCR7, yielding a CD45RA+CCR7+ population from which TemRA cells were excluded. The specimen was naive CD8+ T cells sorted from blood. Reading the label with the study, this specimen's cell subset or site is: CD45RA+CCR7+. The source is a woman in her twenties or thirties in good health.

In the case of this clone: Other DNA sequences of this sample code for an identical CDR3. The chain recombines TRBV27 with TRBJ1-5; 8 nucleotides match TRBD1. The trim removed 2 bases at V and 4 bases at J, leaving 4 bases unmatched. The CDR3 has 15 amino acids. Germline lookup yields CDR1 MNHEY and CDR2 SMNVEV (reference sequence). CDR3 amino acids: CASSLGTGGNQPQHF. The CDR3, as DNA: TGTGCCAGCAGTTTAGGCACAGGGGGTAATCAGCCCCAGCATTTT.

The V call is TRBV7-2, the J call TRBJ2-1, with 8 positions matching TRBD2. Germline assignment: CDR1 SGHTA and CDR2 FQGNSA. The CDR3 runs 13 residues. The trim removed 3 bases at V and 7 bases at J, leaving 2 bases unmatched. In DNA form, the CDR3 reads TGTGCCAGCAGCTTTAGCGGGATTAATGAGCAGTTCTTC. Its protein product is CASSFSGINEQFF.

V and J are TRBV9 and TRBJ2-7; 9 positions agree with TRBD2. The CDR3 is 13 amino acids. The germline gives CDR1 SGDLS, CDR2 YYNGEE. V trimming: 4 bases; J trimming: 4 bases; junction bases outside the gene matches: 3. DNA for the CDR3: TGTGCCAGCAGCAGGGGACTAGCTTACGAGCAGTACTTC. Amino acids: CASSRGLAYEQYF.

CDR3 nucleotide sequence: TGCGCCAGCAGCCACACAACCGACAGCTCCTACGAGCAGTACTTC. Translation gives CASSHTTDSSYEQYF. The chain carries TRBV4-1 and TRBJ2-7; D possibly corresponds to TRBD1 (5 bases). The CDR3 covers 15 residues. Germline CDR1 and CDR2: MGHRA and YSYEKL. Trimming cost V 3 bases and J 0 bases, with 12 bases left between them.

The chain has TRBV7-9 and TRBJ2-5; D is possibly TRBD2 (7 bases). The J call could be wrong; TRBJ2-7 is a better fit for the DNA end. This CDR3 is 15 amino acids long. CDR1 is SEHNR and CDR2 is FQNEAQ in the germline V gene (reference sequence). The CDR3 coding sequence is TGTGCCAGCAGCTCCGGGGGGCAGATCTCCTACGAGCAGTACTTC. The encoded protein is CASSSGGQISYEQYF.

The V call is TRBV7-9, the J call TRBJ2-1, with 7 bases matching TRBD2. The V and J ends lost 0 bases and 2 bases, in that order; junction bases with no gene match: 7. Germline CDR1 and CDR2: SEHNR and FQNEAQ (reference sequence). This CDR3 contains 17 residues. The CDR3 loop reads CASSLAPSGTPYNEQFF. The CDR3 coding sequence is TGTGCCAGCAGCTTAGCGCCCAGCGGGACCCCCTACAATGAGCAGTTCTTC.

The chain uses TRBV7-8 and TRBJ2-7; D is perhaps TRBD2 (5 bases). V lost 5 bases, J lost 3 bases, and 26 bases lay in between. Germline lookup yields CDR1 SGHVS and CDR2 FQNEAQ. The CDR3 loop spans 18 amino acids. In DNA form, the CDR3 reads TGTGCCAGCAGCCCCTCCTTGGCGGCTAGCCCTGGGGTCTACGAGCAGTACTTC. This gives the protein CASSPSLAASPGVYEQYF.

V usage is TRBV5-4 and J usage is TRBJ2-1, with a weak D call TRBD1 (5 bases). CDR3 length equals 11 residues. The V end lost 0 bases, the J end lost 10 bases, and 5 bases lay between the germline ends. Per germline, CDR1 SGHNT and CDR2 YYREEE (reference sequence). CDR3 region: CASSLGTEQFF. The CDR3 DNA reads TGTGCCAGCAGCTTGGGGACAGAGCAGTTCTTC.

The genes are TRBV7-9 and TRBJ2-7; D gene uncertain. This CDR3 comprises 13 residues. Trimming cost V 4 bases and J 2 bases, with 9 bases left between them. The germline V gene encodes CDR1 SEHNR and CDR2 FQNEAQ (reference sequence). DNA for the CDR3: TGTGCCAGCAGCTCTCTCGCCCCCTACGAGCAGTACTTC. Its protein product is CASSSLAPYEQYF. The full variable domain, completed using reference TRBV7-9 and TRBJ2-7, is DTGVSQNPRHKITKRGQNVTFRCDPISEHNRLYWYRQTLGQGPEFLTYFQNEAQLEKSRLLSDRFSAERPKGSFSTLEIQRTEQGDSAMYLCASSSLAPYEQYFGPGTRLTVT.

CDR3: CAWSVGSGRGDEQFF. CDR3 in DNA: TGTGCCTGGAGTGTTGGAAGCGGGAGAGGTGATGAGCAGTTCTTC. The rearrangement links TRBV30 to TRBJ2-1; 8 bases fit TRBD2. V gave up 0 bases and J gave up 8 bases; unmatched junction bases: 9. The CDR3 extends over 15 amino acids. Per the germline V gene, CDR1 is GTSNPN and CDR2 is SVGIG (reference sequence). The full variable domain, in which reference TRBV30 and TRBJ2-1 provide the parts outside the CDR3, is SQTIHQWPATLVQPVGSPLSLECTVEGTSNPNLYWYRQAAGRGLQLLFYSVGIGQISSEVPQNLSASRPQDRQFILSSKKLLLSDSGFYLCAWSVGSGRGDEQFFGPGTRLTVL.

The chain couples TRBV28 to TRBJ2-7; D is unresolved. This CDR3 is 11 amino acids long. From germline, CDR1 is MDHEN and CDR2 SYDVKM. Trimming removed 6 bases at V and 7 bases at J, with 10 bases between. CDR3 coding DNA: TGTGCCAGCAGCGCAGGATTAGAGCAGTACTTC. Its translation: CASSAGLEQYF.

The V gene is TRBV7-9, the J gene TRBJ1-1; D might be TRBD1 (5 bases). CDR1 is SEHNR, CDR2 FQNEAQ, per germline (reference sequence). This CDR3 contains 15 residues. Trimming pared 1 base from V and 3 bases from J, leaving 12 bases between. CDR3 protein: CASSLVGGRDTEAFF. The CDR3 region has the DNA TGTGCCAGCAGCTTAGTCGGGGGGAGGGACACTGAAGCTTTCTTT.

This clone was seen a few times. Other DNA sequences within the sample encode an identical CDR3. The V and J genes are TRBV4-1 and TRBJ1-5, with unresolved D. The ends were cut back, 0 bases at V and 4 bases at J, with 4 bases in the middle. The germline V gene has CDR1 MGHRA and CDR2 YSYEKL. The CDR3 length is 13 residues. The CDR3 nucleotides read TGCGCCAGCAGCCAAGATTTGAATCAGCCCCAGCATTTT. It specifies CASSQDLNQPQHF.

This CDR3 reads CASTLGQSSYNEQFF. CDR3 bases: TGTGCCAGTACCCTGGGACAGAGCTCCTACAATGAGCAGTTCTTC. The genes are TRBV19 and TRBJ2-1; TRBD1 agrees at 7 bases. CDR1 LNHDA and CDR2 SQIVND come from the germline V gene (reference sequence). V dropped 7 bases and J dropped 0; count of bases not matched to a gene: 6. This CDR3 has 15 amino acids.

This clone was recorded only once. The rearrangement links TRBV6-6 to TRBJ2-7, with 10 nucleotides matching TRBD1. CDR3 length: 14 residues. V shed 11 bases and J 0 bases; nucleotides not matched to a gene: 7. Germline V gene sequence: CDR1 MNHNY, CDR2 SVGAGI (reference sequence). The CDR3 here is CASRDRGSSYEQYF. In DNA, the CDR3 is TGTGCCTCCAGGGACAGGGGAAGCTCCTACGAGCAGTACTTC.

The chain couples TRBV9 to TRBJ1-2, with TRBD1 as a possible D gene (5 bases). The germline CDR1 and CDR2 sequences are SGDLS and YYNGEE. Deletions cut 1 base from V and 6 bases from J, with 10 bases between. This CDR3 contains 13 residues. CDR3 sequence: CASSVMGDHGYTF. The DNA for the CDR3 is TGTGCCAGCAGCGTAATGGGGGATCATGGCTACACCTTC.

The rearrangement joins TRBV29-1 to TRBJ1-5; no reliable D call. The germline V gene has CDR1 SQVTM and CDR2 ANQGSEA. CDR3 size: 11 residues. V lost 7 bases and J lost 4, with 8 bases in between. CDR3 sequence: CSGGDNQPQHF. The CDR3 DNA follows: TGCAGCGGGGGAGATAATCAGCCCCAGCATTTT. Based on the CDR3 plus reference TRBV29-1 and TRBJ1-5, the full variable domain is SAVISQKPSRDICQRGTSLTIQCQVDSQVTMMFWYRQQPGQSLTLIATANQGSEATYESGFVIDKFPISRPNLTFSTLTVSNMSPEDSSIYLCSGGDNQPQHFGDGTRLSIL.

The genes are TRBV29-1 and TRBJ2-1; 9 bases align to TRBD2. After removal of 4 bases from V and 7 bases from J, the junction contained 14 bases not matched to a gene. This CDR3 spans 16 amino acids. The germline V gene has CDR1 SQVTM and CDR2 ANQGSEA. This chain's CDR3 is CSVVGGSGRSGNEQFF. Written as DNA, the CDR3 is TGCAGCGTTGTGGGGGGTAGCGGGAGATCGGGTAATGAGCAGTTCTTC.

The chain has TRBV19 and TRBJ2-1; 7 bases map to TRBD2. The junction had 15 bases not matched to a gene; V was cut back by 5 bases and J by 5 bases. The CDR3 runs to 17 residues. The germline V gene encodes CDR1 LNHDA and CDR2 SQIVND (reference sequence). The CDR3 nucleotides are TGTGCCAGTAGTCTATCGACCCGACTAGCTATCGACAATGAGCAGTTCTTC. The encoded protein is CASSLSTRLAIDNEQFF.

The chain uses TRBV29-1 and TRBJ2-7, with a weak D call TRBD2 (7 bases). CDR1 SQVTM and CDR2 ANQGSEA come from the germline V gene. The V end was cut by 1 base, the J end by 4 bases, with 11 bases between. The CDR3 has 13 amino acids. CDR3 region: CSVEAGGQYEQYF. The CDR3 DNA reads as TGCAGCGTTGAAGCCGGGGGGCAGTACGAGCAGTACTTC.

This clone showed up just once. The V gene is TRBV9, the J gene TRBJ2-2, with a tentative D call TRBD2 (6 bases). The ends were cut back, 4 bases at V and 7 bases at J, with 20 bases in the middle. In germline, CDR1 is SGDLS, CDR2 YYNGEE. The CDR3 is made up of 16 amino acids. The DNA for the CDR3 is TGTGCCAGCAGCCCGAGGACCAGCGGAGGGAACGGGGAGCTGTTTTTT. It yields the protein CASSPRTSGGNGELFF. Variable domain in full (rest from reference TRBV9 and TRBJ2-2): DSGVTQTPKHLITATGQRVTLRCSPRSGDLSVYWYQQSLDQGLQFLIQYYNGEERAKGNILERFSAQQFPDLHSELNLSSLELGDSALYFCASSPRTSGGNGELFFGEGSRLTVL.

The chain joins TRBV7-8 to TRBJ2-3, with D uncertain. From germline, CDR1 is SGHVS and CDR2 FQNEAQ. Trimming removed 3 bases at V and 2 bases at J, with 12 bases between. This CDR3 is 15 amino acids long. CDR3 protein: CASSFLRSPTDTQYF. Written as DNA, the CDR3 is TGTGCCAGCAGCTTTTTGAGAAGCCCCACAGATACGCAGTATTTT.

The CDR3 sequence: CASSLGIAYEQYF. The CDR3 DNA sequence: TGTGCCAGCAGCTTAGGAATAGCCTACGAGCAGTACTTC. V gene TRBV7-9 combines with J gene TRBJ2-7, with no clear D. V dropped 1 base and J dropped 2 bases, with 6 bases sitting between them. The CDR3 extends over 13 amino acids. Per the germline V gene, CDR1 is SEHNR and CDR2 is FQNEAQ (reference sequence).

V is TRBV5-1 and J is TRBJ2-7; TRBD1 matches at 10 bases. The trim removed 4 bases at V and 6 bases at J, leaving 4 bases unmatched. The CDR3 covers 13 residues. Looked up from germline, CDR1 is SGHRS and CDR2 is YFSETQ. Written as DNA, the CDR3 is TGCGCCAGCAGCCCAGGACAGGGGGGCGAGCAGTACTTC. Its translation: CASSPGQGGEQYF.

J is TRBJ2-2 and V is TRBV19; 12 positions agree with TRBD1. The CDR3 length is 17 residues. The germline CDR1 and CDR2 sequences are LNHDA and SQIVND (reference sequence). The trim removed 4 bases at V and 4 bases at J, leaving 7 bases unmatched. CDR3 in DNA: TGTGCCAGTAGTACCGGGACAGGGGGCAAGAGCACCGGGGAGCTGTTTTTT. This sequence encodes CASSTGTGGKSTGELFF.

The gene calls are TRBV2 and TRBJ2-7; TRBD1 agrees at 7 bases. Germline V gives CDR1 SNHLY, CDR2 FYNNEI. Unmatched junction bases numbered 18, after V lost 5 bases and J lost 5 bases. The CDR3 has 17 residues. CDR3 region: CASSPTETGTLGHEQYF. The CDR3, as DNA: TGTGCCAGCAGTCCAACTGAGACAGGGACGCTTGGCCACGAGCAGTACTTC.

V is TRBV27 and J is TRBJ1-1, with D hard to call. The V end was cut by 0 bases, the J end by 5 bases, with 7 bases between. This CDR3 region has 13 residues. CDR1 and CDR2 from the germline V gene are MNHEY and SMNVEV (reference sequence). CDR3 amino acids: CASSLSMGTEAFF. CDR3 in DNA: TGTGCCAGCAGTTTATCGATGGGGACTGAAGCTTTCTTT.